The sequence of this T cell receptor (beta chain) was determined in a study of blood T cell repertoires in COVID-19 (dated by TCRdb to 2018 to 2021). Broadly, across the study: The collaborator samples originated in the United States, Italy and Spain and spanned the acute and convalescent phases of COVID-19. The material from the prospective study consisted of cDNA or gDNA derived from T cells, B-cell-depleted T cells, or PBMCs. The dataset comprised deeply sampled blood TCRbeta repertoires from subjects exposed to, actively infected with, or recovered from COVID-19. The repertoires were released in a freely available public database meant as a resource for research on the immune response to SARS-CoV-2. Samples were obtained from the ongoing ImmuneRACE study (first 160 participants) and from 950 to 1,500 subjects provided by 6 global collaborators. A de-identified subject ID, COVID-19 status, age in years and sex were almost always included in the sample metadata. Where available, HLA class I and class II types were obtained from metadata supplied by the sample provider rather than from assay-based typing.

In Seattle, one collaborating source enrolled patients while the infection was active and tracked those patients longitudinally over the course of disease. Collaborating institutions collected whole blood in K2EDTA tubes following their own protocols. Collaborator samples were shipped for TCRbeta analysis as frozen whole blood, isolated PBMCs, or DNA extracted from either sample type. TCRbeta CDR3 regions were amplified from genomic DNA using the immunoSEQ Assay, a bias-controlled multiplex PCR. Regarding the original processing steps: Nucleated cell counts per sample were estimated from amplification of reference gene primers within the assay. Sequence reads were collapsed and filtered to measure the absolute abundance of every unique TCRbeta CDR3 rearrangement. For each sample, productive Simpson clonality was calculated by taking the square root of Simpson's diversity index across productive rearrangements. Imported from immuneACCESS, the table was reduced by TCRdb to in-frame sequences with V and J called. These copies leave out some clones; in studies compared against another copy, an unresolved V gene accounts for under half, and the cause of the remainder is not known. D and trimming were read from the DNA, whereas the V and J calls and clone size are those reported in that table. Counted in this sample were about 480,000 clones; roughly nine tenths of them appeared once. Around 0.9% of the sample rests with the top ten.

Regarding this clone: No antigen is known for it. No clone much larger than this one lies a single base away; base qualities are absent.

Findings and caveats that apply to the study as a whole: The quantity of clinical and demographic metadata differed by source and by participant and was supplied without curation.

CDR1 KGHSH and CDR2 LQKENI are derived from the germline V gene. The V and J ends are trimmed by 2 bases and 3 bases, leaving 7 bases between them. Including cysteine and phenylalanine, the CDR3 has 13 amino acids. Of all the DNA, just the CDR3 is kept, 39 bases in frame from base 1. The chain was built from TRBV18 and TRBJ1-2, with the identity of the D gene unclear. The sample taken for sequencing was peripheral blood. The clonotype was recovered from a man younger than 35 with COVID-19, enrolled during active disease. The CDR3 in this case is CASSPEADYGYTF. The nucleotides are TGTGCCAGCTCACCAGAGGCAGACTATGGCTACACCTTC.